Below, one T cell receptor beta chain is given with its context. Germline is not matched at one junction end, which may reflect a read error. This entry is derived from a study of blood T cell repertoires in COVID-19. Study information: Samples representing acute and convalescent COVID-19 were sourced from the United States, Italy and Spain.

CDR3 size: 13 residues. Germline CDR1 is LNHDA and CDR2 is SQIVND (reference sequence). Original handling: Estimation of nucleated cell counts relied on the amplification of reference gene primers. The method was immunoSEQ multiplex PCR; TCRdb's version includes in-frame clones alone and lacks a portion of them. Clonal size and the V and J genes are those of that table, whereas D and trimming came from the DNA. The sample carries approximately 36,000 clones, about 88% recorded once. The rearrangement uses TRBV19 and TRBJ2-2, with 7 nucleotides matching TRBD1. The sequence was collected from a human donor in a cohort sampled during active COVID-19. Input material: peripheral blood. This CDR3 is CASSIRQGGVLFF. In nucleotides, the CDR3 is TGTGCCAGTAGTATACGACAGGGTGGGGTGCTGTTTTTT.